This T cell receptor (beta chain) was retrieved from a study of blood T cells in healthy people across ages (dated by TCRdb to the mid-2010s). At the level of the whole study: In model experiments, template switching captured roughly one uniquely barcoded TCR beta cDNA molecule for every two T cells. To track age-related changes in TCR beta repertoire diversity, the study relied on deep sequencing normalized with unique cDNA molecular identifiers. Four age groups were formed from the donors: young (average roughly 16 years), middle-aged (around 37), aged (over 55) and long-lived (roughly 81). Donors of different ages were randomly distributed across sequencing lanes to avoid experimental bias. The study analyzed two additional independent replicas of 1 million unique cDNA reads from the same blood draw for two donors, one aged 18 to 30 and one aged 80 or older.

The 40 or so donors, aged about 6 to 90 years, were systemically healthy Caucasian individuals from Russia. Each donor gave approximately 10 milliliters of peripheral blood, collected into EDTA-treated Vacutainer tubes. Ficoll-Paque density-gradient centrifugation was used to isolate PBMCs, with at least 6.5 million per sample. Trizol reagent was used to extract total RNA from the PBMCs, yielding at least 6 micrograms per sample. Naive CD45RAhigh/CD27high T cell percentages were measured by flow cytometry on a PBMC aliquot from every donor. On this clonotype: There is no known antigen for this receptor. Base qualities are not at hand, and no much larger clone is one base apart.

The study at large found these results: Estimates of total diversity based on one million sequenced T cells were regarded as lower bounds and as underestimates. A strong correlation was found between observed TCR beta diversity and the percentage of naive T cells measured by flow cytometry. Compared with the aged group, more naive CD4+ T cells, fewer expanded clones and increased TCR diversity were shown by the long-lived group, suggesting age selection. Donor CMV infection status was unknown, potentially confounding age-related changes in expanded clonotypes. Observed TCR beta diversity per million T cells fell roughly linearly with age, and a significant reduction was already apparent by age roughly 41. Conclusive comparison of naive and antigen-experienced compartments was prevented by the profiling of bulk unsorted PBMCs.

Library preparation employed 5' RACE. Sequencer: Illumina HiSeq 2500. The second PCR ran for roughly 7 to 11 cycles and used a J-beta primer mix along with a sample-barcoded 5' primer. A template-switch 5' adaptor carrying 12 random nucleotides introduced a unique molecular identifier onto each TCR beta cDNA molecule. At least 2.5 million CDR3-containing paired-end reads were obtained from each sample. First-strand cDNA was synthesized from all RNA with the Mint cDNA synthesis kit, primed by a TRBC-specific oligonucleotide. After uracil-DNA glycosylase treatment, a first 18-cycle PCR used universal primers M1SS and BC2_uni_R on all cDNA. As for how the authors treated the data: Each sample was normalized by randomly selecting 1 million high-quality reads, each carrying a distinct molecular identifier. Instead of being binned into consensus sequences, reads with shared molecular identifiers were discarded. MiTCR, with a Q25 quality threshold and the strictest error-elimination algorithm, was used for CDR3 identification, clonotype clustering and error correction. A nonparametric unseen species model using Euler transformation provided a lower-bound estimate of total TCR beta diversity. Starting from the raw public reads, TCRdb applied fastp trimming at Q25, assembled clones with MiXCR and retained in-frame beta chains. Every CDR3 protein is listed once, alongside the most common genes and DNA of its rows. TCRdb, rather than the study authors, made the V and J calls. The sample data list 1.5 million to 2 million distinct CDR3 sequences, and 49% of these were observed just once. Clones ranked in the top ten supply more than 2% of the sample.

The CDR3 covers 18 residues, taking in both the cysteine and the phenylalanine. The read is trimmed to its CDR3 DNA, 54 bases read in frame from base 1. V loses 8 bases of germline sequence and J loses 5 bases, and the interval between the two ends is 33 bases. Reading the germline V gene (reference sequence) gives CDR1 DFQATT and CDR2 SNEGSKA. The receptor was derived from a woman between 35 and 50 years old in good health. What was sequenced was blood. The chain uses TRBV20-1 and TRBJ2-5; the D assignment is uncertain and may be TRBD1 or TRBD2, with 5 bases supporting each. The bases read TGCAGTACTGTTCTTTGGCAGGGACGTCGAAGAGGAGAGGAGACCCAGTACTTC. Translated, this gives CSTVLWQGRRRGEETQYF.